The next 11 T cell receptor beta chains were all read from a single sample in a study of identical twins. TCRdb fed the 5' RACE reads into MiXCR, producing one record per CDR3 protein. The table lists some 460,000 distinct CDR3 sequences, 14% of them singletons, with about 0.53% in the top ten. The same specimen was also included in a second study, on yellow fever vaccine responses in identical twins.

Sequencing was done on a sample of CD4+ T cells sorted from blood. Receptors originate from a woman in her late teens or twenties in good health.

The chain has TRBV12-3 or TRBV12-4 and TRBJ2-2; the match to TRBD1 covers 9 bases. Germline trimming cut 6 bases from V and 5 bases from J; bases unmatched to any gene: 7. The CDR3 is made up of 15 amino acids. CDR3 in amino acids: CASSPTGGVTGELFF. Here the CDR3 DNA reads TGTGCCAGCAGCCCGACAGGGGGGGTTACCGGGGAGCTGTTTTTT.

This rearrangement joins TRBV12-3 or TRBV12-4 to TRBJ2-1, with D uncertain. V lost 2 bases and J 7 bases, leaving 15 bases between the germline ends. The CDR3 spans 15 residues. The CDR3 region is CASSLRATAENEQFF. Written as DNA, the CDR3 is TGTGCCAGCAGTTTAAGGGCTACCGCAGAGAATGAGCAGTTCTTC.

This clonotype was found a few times. The chain is built from TRBV5-4 and TRBJ2-2; D is possibly TRBD2 (6 bases). The V end lost 3 bases, the J end lost 3 bases, and 12 bases lay between the germline ends. There are 15 residues in the CDR3. Germline loops: CDR1 SGHNT, CDR2 YYREEE (reference sequence). The CDR3 DNA sequence: TGTGCCAGCAGCTCGGGGGTAATCGACACCGGGGAGCTGTTTTTT. Encoded protein: CASSSGVIDTGELFF.

The chain uses TRBV11-2 and TRBJ2-1; D tentatively reads TRBD1 or TRBD2 (5 bases each). Trimming cost V 3 bases and J 3 bases, with 12 bases left between them. There are 15 residues in the CDR3. Germline CDR1 reads SGHAT; CDR2 reads FQNNGV. The CDR3 region has the DNA TGTGCCAGCAGCTTCCCGGGACGACACTACAATGAGCAGTTCTTC. Its protein product is CASSFPGRHYNEQFF.

This chain connects TRBV2 to TRBJ2-2; D may be TRBD1 (7 bases). Germline V gene lookup returns CDR1 SNHLY and CDR2 FYNNEI. Trimming shortened V by 4 bases and J by 0 bases, and 18 bases separated the two germline ends. The CDR3 is made up of 18 amino acids. CDR3 coding DNA: TGTGCCAGCAGTGCTCGACAGGGAGGTAACACGAACACCGGGGAGCTGTTTTTT. It codes for CASSARQGGNTNTGELFF.

V is TRBV24-1 and J is TRBJ2-5, with D possibly called TRBD1 or TRBD2 (6 bases each). This CDR3 has 16 residues. The germline gives CDR1 KGHDR, CDR2 SFDVKD. V was cut by 3 bases and J by 1 base, with 14 bases left in between. The CDR3 loop reads CATSDRRGQPQETQYF. The CDR3 coding sequence is TGTGCCACCAGTGATCGCCGGGGGCAGCCCCAAGAGACCCAGTACTTC.

Only one count was recorded for this clonotype. J is TRBJ2-1 and V is TRBV7-3; TRBD2 matches 9 bases. This CDR3 has 16 residues. Germline-derived CDR1 and CDR2 are SGHTA and FQGTGA. V was pared by 5 bases and J by 6 bases, with 11 bases of the junction left unmatched. The CDR3 here is CASSQAGRGGLNEQFF. Written as DNA, the CDR3 is TGTGCCAGCAGCCAGGCTGGGCGGGGGGGCCTCAATGAGCAGTTCTTC.

The V gene is TRBV7-9, the J gene TRBJ2-1, with TRBD2 identical over 9 bases. CDR3 size: 16 residues. J gave up 15 bases and V 5 bases, and 20 bases lay outside the gene matches. In germline, CDR1 is SEHNR, CDR2 FQNEAQ (reference sequence). The chain's CDR3 is CASSRAGLAGSGSGFF. In nucleotides, the CDR3 is TGTGCCAGCAGCCGGGCAGGGCTAGCGGGGTCTGGTAGTGGGTTCTTC.

The chain links TRBV7-2 to TRBJ2-3, with 10 bases fitting TRBD2. CDR3 length: 17 amino acids. Germline loops: CDR1 SGHTA, CDR2 FQGNSA. V dropped 2 bases and J dropped 0; count of bases not matched to a gene: 5. In DNA, the CDR3 is TGTGCCAGCAGCTTAAAGCGGGGGGGTACGAGCACAGATACGCAGTATTTT. Its protein product is CASSLKRGGTSTDTQYF.

This clonotype has just a few counts. The J gene is TRBJ2-5, the V gene TRBV30; D possibly uses TRBD1 or TRBD2 (6 bases each). Per germline, CDR1 GTSNPN and CDR2 SVGIG (reference sequence). The CDR3 length is 15 residues. Trimming removed 5 bases from V and 7 bases from J, with 23 bases in between. The CDR3 reads CAWGGGGTGAGTQYF. The DNA of the CDR3 is TGTGCCTGGGGGGGCGGCGGGACCGGTGCTGGGACCCAGTACTTC.

This clonotype was detected a few times. For the CDR3, the DNA is TGTGCCAGCAGTTACCGGGGGGACGCCTACGAGCAGTACTTC. Translating it yields CASSYRGDAYEQYF. V is TRBV6-5 and J is TRBJ2-7; TRBD2 matches at 7 bases. The CDR3 sequence is 14 residues long. Germline CDR1 is MNHEY and CDR2 is SVGAGI. J gave up 2 bases and V 2 bases, and 3 bases lay outside the gene matches.